This TCR beta chain was observed in a study of identifying expanded T cells in peripheral blood. Study conclusions and caveats: Approximately 2-week clone count variance significantly increased as total template count grew.

Method: immunoSEQ multiplex PCR; TCRdb's copy keeps in-frame clones and lacks some. The sample has some 100,000 clones, over 80% seen once. This clone was detected only once. As yet, its antigen is unknown. The CDR3 has 15 amino acids. Germline V gene lookup returns CDR1 MNHEY and CDR2 SVGAGI. V trimming: 6 bases; J trimming: 5 bases; junction bases outside the gene matches: 12. Collection occurred without any documented infections or immune events in donors. The TCR sequence derives from a person between 18 and 75 years old in good health. The sequenced sample was blood. The J gene is TRBJ2-7, the V gene TRBV6-5, with TRBD2 identical over 8 bases. DNA of the CDR3: TGTGCCAGCAGCAACCGACTAGCGCCTGGAGACGAGCAGTACTTC. Its translation is CASSNRLAPGDEQYF.